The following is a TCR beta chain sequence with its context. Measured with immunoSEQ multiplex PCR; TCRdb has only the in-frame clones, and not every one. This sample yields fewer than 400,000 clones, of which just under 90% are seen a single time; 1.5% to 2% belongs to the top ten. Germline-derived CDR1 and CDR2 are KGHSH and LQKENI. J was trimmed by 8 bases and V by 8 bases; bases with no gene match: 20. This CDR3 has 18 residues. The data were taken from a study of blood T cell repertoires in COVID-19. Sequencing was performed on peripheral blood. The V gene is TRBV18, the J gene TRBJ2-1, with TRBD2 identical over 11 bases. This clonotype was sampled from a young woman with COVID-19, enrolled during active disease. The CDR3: CASSNSGGANLGVHEQFF. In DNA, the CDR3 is TGTGCCAGCAGTAATAGCGGGGGGGCTAACTTGGGCGTCCATGAGCAGTTCTTC.